This T cell receptor (beta chain) is from a study of blood T cell repertoires in COVID-19 (dated by TCRdb to between 2020 and 2021). With respect to the entire study: The collaborator samples originated in the United States, Italy and Spain and spanned the acute and convalescent phases of COVID-19. Sample metadata almost always included a de-identified subject ID, COVID-19 status, age in years and sex. The repertoires were made available in a free public database intended to serve as a resource for research on the immune response to SARS-CoV-2. Where available, HLA class I and class II types were taken from metadata supplied by the sample provider and were not determined by assay-based typing. Subjects who had been exposed to COVID-19, were actively infected with it, or had recovered from it provided the deeply sampled blood TCRbeta repertoires that made up the dataset. The material from the prospective study consisted of cDNA or gDNA derived from T cells, B-cell-depleted T cells, or PBMCs. Samples came from the ongoing ImmuneRACE study (first 160 participants) plus 1,254 subjects from 6 global collaborators.

As regards this clone: This receptor's antigen is unknown. No per-base quality is available; no much larger clone lies one base away.

TCRbeta CDR3 regions were amplified from genomic DNA by means of the immunoSEQ Assay, a bias-controlled multiplex PCR. The published analysis was carried out like this. The number of nucleated cells in each sample was estimated from the amplification of reference gene primers within the assay. To quantify the absolute abundance of each unique TCRbeta CDR3 rearrangement, sequence reads were collapsed and filtered. For each sample, productive Simpson clonality was calculated by taking the square root of Simpson's diversity index across productive rearrangements. In its TCRdb copy, this immuneACCESS table keeps in-frame sequences only and misses some clones. Where compared with another copy, unresolved V genes explain less than half of these, and the others have no known cause. That table furnishes V, J and clone size, whereas the DNA furnished D and trimming. Present in this sample are roughly 150,000 clones, 84% of which were seen just once. The ten largest clonotypes hold 40% to 55% of the sample.

CDR1 MNHEY and CDR2 SVGEGT were looked up in the germline V gene. Here V drops 4 bases and J drops 5 bases, and the junction holds 4 bases not matched to any gene. The CDR3, cysteine through phenylalanine, is 14 amino acids long. CDR3 DNA is the only sequence kept; it has 42 bases, read in frame from the first base. Whole blood was collected in K2EDTA tubes by collaborating institutions according to the institutions' own protocols. Collaborator samples were shipped for TCRbeta analysis as frozen whole blood, isolated PBMCs, or DNA extracted from either sample type. Here is what the overall study found, with its caveats: The quantity of clinical and demographic metadata differed by source and by participant and was supplied without curation.

Sequenced material: peripheral blood. The TCR originated in a human donor in a cohort sampled during active COVID-19. The rearrangement combines TRBV6-2 or TRBV6-3 with TRBJ1-5, and 8 junctional nucleotides match TRBD1. The base sequence is TGTGCCAGCAGTTCGGACAGGGTAGATCAGCCCCAGCATTTT. This gives the protein CASSSDRVDQPQHF.